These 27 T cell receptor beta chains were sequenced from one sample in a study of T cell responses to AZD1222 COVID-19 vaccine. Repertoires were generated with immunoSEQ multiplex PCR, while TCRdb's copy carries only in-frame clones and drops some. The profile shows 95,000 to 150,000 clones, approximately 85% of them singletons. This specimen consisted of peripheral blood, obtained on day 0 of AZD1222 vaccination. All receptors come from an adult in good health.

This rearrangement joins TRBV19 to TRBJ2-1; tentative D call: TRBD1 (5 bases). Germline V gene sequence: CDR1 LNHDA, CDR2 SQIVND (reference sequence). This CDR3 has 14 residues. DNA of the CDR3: TGTCCCGAAAATGTAGACAGCTCCTACAATGAGCAGTTCTTC. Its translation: CPENVDSSYNEQFF.

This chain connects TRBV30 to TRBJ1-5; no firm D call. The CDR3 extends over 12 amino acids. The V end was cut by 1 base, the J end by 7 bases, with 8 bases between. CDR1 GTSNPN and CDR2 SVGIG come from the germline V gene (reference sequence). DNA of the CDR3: TGTGCCTGGAGTGCAGGTAGCCAGCCCCAGCATTTT. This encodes CAWSAGSQPQHF.

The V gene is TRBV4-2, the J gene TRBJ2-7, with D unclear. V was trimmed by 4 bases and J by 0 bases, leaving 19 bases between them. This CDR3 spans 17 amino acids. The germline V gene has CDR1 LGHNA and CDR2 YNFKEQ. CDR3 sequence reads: CASSRELTAKDSYEQYF. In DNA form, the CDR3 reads TGTGCCAGCAGCCGAGAGCTGACCGCTAAGGACTCCTACGAGCAGTACTTC.

In nucleotides, the CDR3 is TGTGCCAGTGAGCCCTCGCGGGGGAACACTGAAGCTTTCTTT. It translates to CASEPSRGNTEAFF. The chain combines TRBV19 with TRBJ1-1; D not resolved. Germline V CDR1 and CDR2: LNHDA, SQIVND (reference sequence). Trimming removed 8 bases at V and 1 base at J, with 14 bases between. CDR3 length equals 14 residues.

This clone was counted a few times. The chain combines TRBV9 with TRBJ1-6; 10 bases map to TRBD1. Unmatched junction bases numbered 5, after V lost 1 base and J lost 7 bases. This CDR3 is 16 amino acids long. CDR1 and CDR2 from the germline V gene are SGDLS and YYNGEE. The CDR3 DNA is TGTGCCAGCAGCGTATCCGGGACAGGGGAAAATTCACCCCTCCACTTT. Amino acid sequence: CASSVSGTGENSPLHF.

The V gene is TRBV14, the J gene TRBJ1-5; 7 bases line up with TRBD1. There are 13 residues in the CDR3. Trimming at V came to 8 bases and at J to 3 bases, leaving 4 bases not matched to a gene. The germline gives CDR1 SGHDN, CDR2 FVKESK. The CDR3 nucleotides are TGTGCCAGCCTTAGGGGGCACAATCAGCCCCAGCATTTT. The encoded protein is CASLRGHNQPQHF.

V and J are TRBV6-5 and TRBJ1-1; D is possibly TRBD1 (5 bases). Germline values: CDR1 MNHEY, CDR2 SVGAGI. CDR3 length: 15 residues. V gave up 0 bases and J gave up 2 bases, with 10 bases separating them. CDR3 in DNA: TGTGCCAGCAGTTACTCGACGGGGCTTAACACTGAAGCTTTCTTT. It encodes CASSYSTGLNTEAFF.

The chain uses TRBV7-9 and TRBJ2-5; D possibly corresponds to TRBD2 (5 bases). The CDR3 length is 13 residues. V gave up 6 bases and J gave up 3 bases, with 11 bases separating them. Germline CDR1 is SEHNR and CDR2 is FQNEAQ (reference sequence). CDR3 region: CASRPGSEETQYF. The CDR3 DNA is TGTGCCAGCAGACCGGGGTCGGAAGAGACCCAGTACTTC.

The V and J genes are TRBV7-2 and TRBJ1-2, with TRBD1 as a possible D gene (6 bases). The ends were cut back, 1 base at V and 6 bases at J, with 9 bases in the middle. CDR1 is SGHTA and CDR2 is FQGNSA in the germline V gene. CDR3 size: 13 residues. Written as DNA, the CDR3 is TGTGCCAGCAGCTTAGGAGGGGGGGATGGCTACACCTTC. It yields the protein CASSLGGGDGYTF.

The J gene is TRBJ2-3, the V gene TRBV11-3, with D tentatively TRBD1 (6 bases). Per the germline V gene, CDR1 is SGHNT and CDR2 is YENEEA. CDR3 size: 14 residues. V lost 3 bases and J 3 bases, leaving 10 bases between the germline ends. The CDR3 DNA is TGTGCCAGCAGCTTGGGCAGGGGTACAGATACGCAGTATTTT. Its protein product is CASSLGRGTDTQYF. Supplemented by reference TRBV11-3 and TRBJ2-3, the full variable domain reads EAGVVQSPRYKIIEKKQPVAFWCNPISGHNTLYWYLQNLGQGPELLIRYENEEAVDDSQLPKDRFSAERLKGVDSTLKIQPAELGDSAVYLCASSLGRGTDTQYFGPGTRLTVL.

In DNA, the CDR3 is TGTGCCACCAGTGATTTCCCCTTACCGACGGTCCTACGGGAGCAGTACTTC. Translated: CATSDFPLPTVLREQYF. V gene TRBV24-1 combines with J gene TRBJ2-7, with D unclear. The ends were cut back, 1 base at V and 7 bases at J, with 22 bases in the middle. The CDR3 contains 17 residues. Germline V gives CDR1 KGHDR, CDR2 SFDVKD.

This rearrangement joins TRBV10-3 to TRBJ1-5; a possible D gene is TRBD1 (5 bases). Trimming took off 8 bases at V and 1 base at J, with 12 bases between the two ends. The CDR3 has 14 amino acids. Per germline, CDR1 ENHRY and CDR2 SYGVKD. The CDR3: CAIGGSESNQPQHF. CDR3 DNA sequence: TGTGCCATCGGGGGGTCAGAAAGCAATCAGCCCCAGCATTTT.

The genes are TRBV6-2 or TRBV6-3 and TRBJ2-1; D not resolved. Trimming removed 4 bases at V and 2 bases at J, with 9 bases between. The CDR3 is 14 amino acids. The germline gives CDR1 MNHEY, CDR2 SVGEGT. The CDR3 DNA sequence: TGTGCCAGCAGTTCTTACTACGCCTACAATGAGCAGTTCTTC. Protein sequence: CASSSYYAYNEQFF.

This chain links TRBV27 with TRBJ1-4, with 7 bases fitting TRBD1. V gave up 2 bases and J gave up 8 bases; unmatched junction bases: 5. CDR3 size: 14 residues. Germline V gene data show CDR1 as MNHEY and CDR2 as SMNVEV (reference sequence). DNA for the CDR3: TGTGCCAGCAGTTTAGAGGGGGCTCAGGAAAAACTGTTTTTT. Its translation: CASSLEGAQEKLFF.

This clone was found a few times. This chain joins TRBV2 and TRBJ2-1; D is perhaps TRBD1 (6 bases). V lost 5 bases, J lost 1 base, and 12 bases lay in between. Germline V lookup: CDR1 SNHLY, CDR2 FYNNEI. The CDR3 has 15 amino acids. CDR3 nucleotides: TGTGCCAGCAGTTACCAGGACAGTTCCTACAATGAGCAGTTCTTC. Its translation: CASSYQDSSYNEQFF.

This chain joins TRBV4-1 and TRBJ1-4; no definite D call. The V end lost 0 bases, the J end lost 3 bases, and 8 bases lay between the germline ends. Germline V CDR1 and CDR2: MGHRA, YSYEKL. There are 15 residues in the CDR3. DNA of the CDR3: TGCGCCAGCAGCCAAGAGGGGAGGGCTAATGAAAAACTGTTTTTT. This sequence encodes CASSQEGRANEKLFF.

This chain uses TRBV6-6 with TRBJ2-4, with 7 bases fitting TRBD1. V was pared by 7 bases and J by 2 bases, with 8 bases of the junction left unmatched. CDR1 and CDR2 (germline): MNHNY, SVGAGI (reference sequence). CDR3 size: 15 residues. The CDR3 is CASTPGGSTKNIQYF. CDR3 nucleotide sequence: TGTGCCAGCACTCCAGGGGGTTCGACCAAAAACATTCAGTACTTC.

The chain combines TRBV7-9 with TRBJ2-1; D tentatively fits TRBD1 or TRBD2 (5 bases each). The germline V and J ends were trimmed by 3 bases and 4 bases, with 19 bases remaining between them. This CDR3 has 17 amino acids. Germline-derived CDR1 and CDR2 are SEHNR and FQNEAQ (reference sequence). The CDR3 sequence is CASSLSRGTLPYNEQFF. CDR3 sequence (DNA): TGTGCCAGCAGCTTGAGTCGTGGGACCCTCCCTTACAATGAGCAGTTCTTC.

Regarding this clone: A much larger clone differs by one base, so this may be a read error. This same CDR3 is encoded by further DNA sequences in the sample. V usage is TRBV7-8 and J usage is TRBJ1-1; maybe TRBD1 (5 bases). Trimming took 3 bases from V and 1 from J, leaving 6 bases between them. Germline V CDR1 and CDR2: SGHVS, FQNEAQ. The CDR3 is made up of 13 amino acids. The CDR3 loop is CASSFQGNTEAFF. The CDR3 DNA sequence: TGTGCCAGCAGCTTTCAGGGGAACACTGAAGCTTTCTTT.

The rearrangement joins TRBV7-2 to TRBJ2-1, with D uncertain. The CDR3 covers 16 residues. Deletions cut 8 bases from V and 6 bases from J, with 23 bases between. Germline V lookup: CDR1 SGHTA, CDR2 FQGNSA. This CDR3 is CASGLTIAPNGNEQFF. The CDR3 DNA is TGTGCCAGCGGATTAACCATAGCCCCGAATGGCAATGAGCAGTTCTTC.

The CDR3 here is CASSPGGEQFF. The CDR3 region has the DNA TGTGCCAGCAGTCCAGGGGGGGAGCAGTTCTTC. The J gene is TRBJ2-1, the V gene TRBV6-5; D might be TRBD1 (7 bases). CDR1 and CDR2 from the germline V gene are MNHEY and SVGAGI. Trimming took 5 bases from V and 10 from J, leaving 9 bases between them. The CDR3 has 11 amino acids.

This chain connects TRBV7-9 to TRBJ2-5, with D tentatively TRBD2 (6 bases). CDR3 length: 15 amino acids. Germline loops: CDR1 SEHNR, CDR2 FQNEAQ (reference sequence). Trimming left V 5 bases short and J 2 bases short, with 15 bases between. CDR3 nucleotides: TGTGCCAGCAGCCCGTGGCGGGGCACGCAAGAGACCCAGTACTTC. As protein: CASSPWRGTQETQYF.

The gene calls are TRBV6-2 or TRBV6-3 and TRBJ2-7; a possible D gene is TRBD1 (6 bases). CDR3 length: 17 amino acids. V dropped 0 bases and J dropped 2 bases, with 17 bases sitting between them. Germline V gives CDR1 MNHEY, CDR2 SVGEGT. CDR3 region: CASSYSGGRLAPYEQYF. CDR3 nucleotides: TGTGCCAGCAGTTACTCAGGGGGACGACTGGCGCCCTACGAGCAGTACTTC.

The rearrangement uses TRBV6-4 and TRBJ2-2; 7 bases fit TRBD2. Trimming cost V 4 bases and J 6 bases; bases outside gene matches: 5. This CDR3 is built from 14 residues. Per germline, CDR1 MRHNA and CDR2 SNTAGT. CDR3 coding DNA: TGTGCCAGCAGTGTAGGCCTAGCGGCCGGGGAGCTGTTTTTT. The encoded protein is CASSVGLAAGELFF.

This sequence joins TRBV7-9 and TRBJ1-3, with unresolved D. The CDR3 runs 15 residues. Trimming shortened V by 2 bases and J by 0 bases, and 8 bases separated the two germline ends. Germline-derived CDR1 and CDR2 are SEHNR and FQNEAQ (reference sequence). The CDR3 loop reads CASSLMDLSGNTIYF. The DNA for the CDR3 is TGTGCCAGCAGCTTAATGGACCTCTCTGGAAACACCATATATTTT.

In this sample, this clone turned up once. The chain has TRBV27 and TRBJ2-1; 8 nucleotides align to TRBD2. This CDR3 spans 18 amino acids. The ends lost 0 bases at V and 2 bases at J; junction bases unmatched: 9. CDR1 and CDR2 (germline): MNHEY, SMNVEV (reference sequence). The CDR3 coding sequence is TGTGCCAGCAGTTTATCGCCCCCGAGTAGCGGGACCTACAATGAGCAGTTCTTC. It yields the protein CASSLSPPSSGTYNEQFF.

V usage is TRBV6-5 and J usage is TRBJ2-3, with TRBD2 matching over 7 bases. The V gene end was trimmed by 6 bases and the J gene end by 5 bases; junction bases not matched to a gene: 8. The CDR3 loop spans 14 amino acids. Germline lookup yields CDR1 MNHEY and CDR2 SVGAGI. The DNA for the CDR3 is TGTGCCAGCAGGTCCGAAGTAGCGGGAGATACGCAGTATTTT. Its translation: CASRSEVAGDTQYF.